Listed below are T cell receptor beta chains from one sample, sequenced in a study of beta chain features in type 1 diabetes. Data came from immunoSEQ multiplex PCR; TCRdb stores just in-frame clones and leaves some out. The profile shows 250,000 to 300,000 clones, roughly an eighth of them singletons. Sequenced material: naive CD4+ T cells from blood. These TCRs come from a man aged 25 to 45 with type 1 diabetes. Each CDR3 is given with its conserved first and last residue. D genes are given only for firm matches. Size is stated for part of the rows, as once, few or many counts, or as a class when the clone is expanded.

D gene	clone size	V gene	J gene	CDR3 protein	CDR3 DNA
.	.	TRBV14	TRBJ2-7	CASSQDRSTGQYF	TGTGCCAGCAGCCAAGATCGGTCGACTGGGCAGTACTTC
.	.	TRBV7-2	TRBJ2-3	CASSPLADTQYF	TGTGCCAGCAGCCCCCTAGCAGATACGCAGTATTTT
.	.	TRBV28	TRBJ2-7	CASSSQGSIYSYEQYF	TGTGCCAGCAGTTCCCAGGGTTCTATTTACTCCTACGAGCAGTACTTC
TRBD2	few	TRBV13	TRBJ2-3	CASSGRLADTQYF	TGTGCCAGCAGCGGCCGACTAGCGGATACGCAGTATTTT
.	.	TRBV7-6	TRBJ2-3	CASSLGPSGVDTQYF	TGTGCCAGCAGCTTGGGGCCTTCAGGGGTAGATACGCAGTATTTT
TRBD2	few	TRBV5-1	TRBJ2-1	CASSTSTSGIGNEQFF	TGCGCCAGCAGCACCTCAACTAGCGGGATTGGAAATGAGCAGTTCTTC
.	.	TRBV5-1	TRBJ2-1	CASSQGLDNEQFF	TGCGCCAGTTCTCAGGGTCTGGACAATGAGCAGTTCTTC
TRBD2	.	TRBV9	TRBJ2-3	CASSGRTSGINTQYF	TGTGCCAGCAGCGGGAGGACTAGCGGGATAAATACGCAGTATTTT
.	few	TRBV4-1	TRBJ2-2	CASSQDPQGSTGELFF	TGCGCCAGCAGCCAAGATCCGCAGGGCTCAACCGGGGAGCTGTTTTTT
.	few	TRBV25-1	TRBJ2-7	CASSEYRGAAEQYF	TGTGCCAGCAGTGAATATAGAGGAGCCGCCGAGCAGTACTTC
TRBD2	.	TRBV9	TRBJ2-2	CASSLMTSRNTGELFF	TGTGCCAGCAGCCTTATGACTAGCAGGAACACCGGGGAGCTGTTTTTT
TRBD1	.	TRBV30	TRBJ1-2	CAWSLRDRGGYTF	TGTGCCTGGAGCCTCCGGGACAGGGGAGGCTACACCTTC
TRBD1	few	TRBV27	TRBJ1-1	CASSSKPGQGKAFF	TGTGCCAGCAGTTCCAAGCCGGGACAGGGGAAAGCTTTCTTT
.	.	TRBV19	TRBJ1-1	CASSYLGGTEAFF	TGTGCCAGTAGTTATTTAGGAGGCACTGAAGCTTTCTTT
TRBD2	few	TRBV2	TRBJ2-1	CASPTSGRANNEQFF	TGTGCCAGTCCTACTAGCGGGAGAGCCAACAATGAGCAGTTCTTC
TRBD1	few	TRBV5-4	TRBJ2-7	CASSLGGQGSYEQYF	TGTGCCAGCAGCTTGGGGGGACAGGGATCCTACGAGCAGTACTTC
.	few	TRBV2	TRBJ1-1	CASSAGGRLAFF	TGTGCCAGCAGTGCCGGAGGCAGGCTGGCTTTCTTT
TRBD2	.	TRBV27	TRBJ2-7	CASSARRSGSYSYEQYF	TGTGCCAGCAGTGCCAGGAGGAGCGGGAGTTATTCCTACGAGCAGTACTTC
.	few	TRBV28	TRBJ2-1	CASSLPRNEQFF	TGTGCCAGCAGTCTACCACGCAATGAGCAGTTCTTC
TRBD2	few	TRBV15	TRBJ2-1	CATSRDRGGATYNEQFF	TGTGCCACCAGCAGAGACCGGGGAGGGGCCACCTACAATGAGCAGTTCTTC
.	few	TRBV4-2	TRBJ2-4	CASSQDSLAKNIQYF	TGTGCCAGCAGCCAAGATAGCCTAGCCAAAAACATTCAGTACTTC
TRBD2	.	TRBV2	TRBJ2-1	CATRGLAGPYNEQFF	TGTGCGACTCGGGGACTAGCGGGCCCGTACAATGAGCAGTTCTTC
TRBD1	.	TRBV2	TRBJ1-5	CASSGTGPSQPQHF	TGTGCCAGCAGTGGGACAGGGCCGAGTCAGCCCCAGCATTTT
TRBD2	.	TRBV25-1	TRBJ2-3	CATGAAGGRDTQYF	TGTGCAACCGGGGCGGCGGGAGGTCGAGATACGCAGTATTTT
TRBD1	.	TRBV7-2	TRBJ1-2	CASSEKTGQGYTF	TGTGCCAGCAGCGAAAAGACAGGGCAAGGCTACACCTTC
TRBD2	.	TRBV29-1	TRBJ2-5	CSVGVSGRVRETQYF	TGCAGCGTTGGCGTGAGCGGGAGGGTTCGAGAGACCCAGTACTTC
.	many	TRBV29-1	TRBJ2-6	CSVEGASGANVLTF	TGCAGCGTTGAGGGGGCCTCTGGGGCCAACGTCCTGACTTTC
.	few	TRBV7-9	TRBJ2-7	CASSGQQMAWGQYF	TGTGCCAGCAGCGGACAGCAAATGGCATGGGGGCAGTACTTC
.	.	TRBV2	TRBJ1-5	CASSRRSADSNQPQHF	TGTGCCAGCAGTCGTAGGTCGGCGGATAGCAATCAGCCCCAGCATTTT
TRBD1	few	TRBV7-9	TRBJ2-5	CASNRDSWETQYF	TGTGCCAGCAATCGGGACAGCTGGGAGACCCAGTACTTC
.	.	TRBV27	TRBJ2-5	CASSFGALYQETQYF	TGTGCCAGCAGTTTTGGGGCTCTGTACCAAGAGACCCAGTACTTC
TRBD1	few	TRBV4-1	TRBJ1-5	CASSQTGQGARQPQHF	TGCGCCAGCAGCCAAACGGGACAGGGGGCACGACAGCCCCAGCATTTT
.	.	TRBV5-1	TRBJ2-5	CASSLGSVEETQYF	TGCGCCAGCAGCTTGGGTTCAGTGGAGGAGACCCAGTACTTC
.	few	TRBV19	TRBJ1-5	CASSPAGGGGQPQHF	TGTGCCAGCTCCCCCGCGGGAGGGGGAGGCCAGCCCCAGCATTTT
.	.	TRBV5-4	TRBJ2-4	CASSLAGAKNIQYF	TGTGCCAGCAGCTTGGCAGGAGCCAAAAACATTCAGTACTTC
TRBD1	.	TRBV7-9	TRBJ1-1	CASSPRGQANTEAFF	TGTGCCAGCAGCCCCCGGGGACAGGCGAACACTGAAGCTTTCTTT
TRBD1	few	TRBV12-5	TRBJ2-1	CASGLASGTGPYNEQFF	TGTGCTAGTGGTTTGGCCTCGGGGACAGGGCCGTACAATGAGCAGTTCTTC
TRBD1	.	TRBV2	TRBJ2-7	CASKGTATYEQYF	TGTGCCAGCAAGGGGACAGCGACCTACGAGCAGTACTTC
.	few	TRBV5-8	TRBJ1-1	CASSLVGAAADAEAFF	TGTGCCAGCAGCTTGGTTGGGGCGGCGGCCGACGCTGAAGCTTTCTTT
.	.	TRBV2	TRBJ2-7	CASSRQASYEQYF	TGTGCCAGCAGTCGGCAGGCCTCCTACGAGCAGTACTTC